These 24 T cell receptor beta chains were all obtained from the same sample, sequenced in a study of regulatory T cells in long-lasting Graves disease. iRepertoire HTBI primers and Arm-PCR of CDR3 regions built TCR beta libraries. TCRdb fed the multiplex PCR reads into MiXCR, producing one record per CDR3 protein. The table shows 450,000 to 500,000 distinct CDR3 sequences, with roughly 15% occurring only once. Time point meaning: newly diagnosed GD, antithyroid drugs for less than 3 months. Preparation of the TCR library used RNA extracted from PBMCs. A further study also used this sample, focusing on T cells in Graves' hyperthyroidism and ophthalmopathy.

The sequencing here drew on peripheral blood mononuclear cells (PBMCs), taken at new diagnosis, from a patient treated with antithyroid drugs. Receptor source: a man aged 35-49 years with Graves disease.

V is TRBV30 and J is TRBJ2-1, with TRBD1 as a possible D gene (6 bases). V lost 6 bases, J lost 9 bases, and 12 bases lay in between. The CDR3 is made up of 11 amino acids. Germline CDR1 and CDR2: GTSNPN and SVGIG (reference sequence). Written as DNA, the CDR3 is TGTGCCTGTACACAGGGCTCTGAGCAGTTCTTC. As protein: CACTQGSEQFF.

This rearrangement joins TRBV6-1 to TRBJ2-7, with a possible D match to TRBD1 (5 bases). The V end was cut by 4 bases, the J end by 6 bases, with 7 bases between. Germline V gene lookup returns CDR1 MNHNS and CDR2 SASEGT. This CDR3 spans 11 amino acids. Written as DNA, the CDR3 is TGTGCCAGCAGTGCAGGGTTCGAGCAGTACTTC. This codes for CASSAGFEQYF.

This clonotype was counted at least ten times. The CDR3 protein is CASGPDTEGGKAFF. For the CDR3, the DNA is TGTGCTAGTGGCCCCGACACAGAGGGTGGTAAAGCTTTCTTT. The chain has TRBV12-5 and TRBJ1-1; D gene unclear. Germline V gene data show CDR1 as LGHNT and CDR2 as FRNRAP. V lost 6 bases and J 9 bases, leaving 20 bases between the germline ends. The CDR3 runs 14 residues. The full variable domain, its missing parts supplied by reference TRBV12-5 and TRBJ1-1, is DARVTQTPRHKVTEMGQEVTMRCQPILGHNTVFWYRQTMMQGLELLAYFRNRAPLDDSGMPKDRFSAEMPDATLATLKIQPSEPRDSAVYFCASGPDTEGGKAFFGQGTRLTVV.

The rearrangement joins TRBV7-9 to TRBJ1-1; D might be TRBD1 (6 bases). The CDR3 extends over 17 amino acids. CDR1 is SEHNR, CDR2 FQNEAQ, per germline (reference sequence). V was cut by 5 bases and J by 3 bases, with 22 bases left in between. The CDR3 region is CASSGRTGKEGDTEAFF. As DNA, the CDR3 is TGTGCCAGCAGCGGGCGAACAGGGAAGGAGGGAGACACTGAAGCTTTCTTT.

This chain joins TRBV2 and TRBJ1-5; D is uncertain. Germline CDR1 and CDR2: SNHLY and FYNNEI. Trimming pared 6 bases from V and 7 bases from J, leaving 13 bases between. The CDR3 runs 13 residues. CDR3 coding DNA: TGTGCCAGCAGATTAATTACGACCCAGCCCCAGCATTTT. This translates into CASRLITTQPQHF.

Many counts were recorded for this clonotype. The V gene is TRBV3-1, the J gene TRBJ2-7; no clear D. The CDR3 runs to 12 residues. The germline gives CDR1 LGHDT, CDR2 YNNKEL (reference sequence). V lost 8 bases to trimming and J lost 3 bases, with 11 bases between them. The CDR3 protein is CASSHGIYEQYF. The CDR3 DNA sequence: TGTGCCAGCTCCCATGGTATCTACGAGCAGTACTTC.

This clonotype occurred many times. This chain uses TRBV7-3 with TRBJ2-1; possibly TRBD1 for D (6 bases). The CDR3 has 15 residues. CDR1 is SGHTA and CDR2 is FQGTGA in the germline V gene. The V end was cut by 1 base, the J end by 1 base, with 8 bases between. The CDR3 region has the DNA TGTGCCAGCAGCTTAAGTCAGGGGTCCTACAATGAGCAGTTCTTC. Amino acid sequence: CASSLSQGSYNEQFF.

With respect to this clonotype: A far larger clone is off by one base, so a read error is likely. Here the CDR3 omits its conserved ending phenylalanine or tryptophan, so a read error is the likely source. The chain employs TRBV7-9 and TRBJ2-1; 9 positions agree with TRBD1. Per germline, CDR1 SEHNR and CDR2 FQNEAQ (reference sequence). With 2 bases clipped from V and 9 bases from J, the junction kept 8 bases outside the gene matches. The CDR3 has 15 amino acids. The CDR3 loop reads CASSLLGQGRGEQFL. The CDR3 DNA is TGTGCCAGCAGCTTACTGGGACAGGGTCGGGGTGAGCAGTTCCTC.

This clonotype was detected many times. The chain is built from TRBV12-5 and TRBJ1-1, with TRBD1 as a possible D gene (5 bases). Trimming took off 3 bases at V and 4 bases at J, with 12 bases between the two ends. The germline V gene encodes CDR1 LGHNT and CDR2 FRNRAP. The CDR3 consists of 14 residues. For the CDR3, the DNA is TGTGCTAGTGGTTTCCTAGGGGAAGGCACTGAAGCTTTCTTT. Its protein is CASGFLGEGTEAFF. The full variable domain, its missing parts supplied by reference TRBV12-5 and TRBJ1-1, is DARVTQTPRHKVTEMGQEVTMRCQPILGHNTVFWYRQTMMQGLELLAYFRNRAPLDDSGMPKDRFSAEMPDATLATLKIQPSEPRDSAVYFCASGFLGEGTEAFFGQGTRLTVV.

This clonotype was detected a few times. The CDR3 reads CASSIVQGGMYEQFF. The CDR3 bases are TGTGCCAGTAGTATAGTTCAAGGGGGCATGTATGAGCAGTTCTTC. The rearrangement links TRBV19 to TRBJ2-1, with TRBD1 matching 7 bases. The CDR3 covers 15 residues. Trimming cost V 1 base and J 8 bases; bases outside gene matches: 8. Germline-derived CDR1 and CDR2 are LNHDA and SQIVND (reference sequence).

There are many counts of this clonotype. This chain's CDR3 is CASGQGTSGITGELFF. The CDR3 nucleotides are TGTGCTAGTGGTCAAGGGACTAGCGGTATCACCGGGGAGCTGTTTTTT. The chain is built from TRBV12-5 and TRBJ2-2; TRBD2 aligns across 11 bases. Germline assignment: CDR1 LGHNT and CDR2 FRNRAP. CDR3 length: 16 residues. V shed 5 bases, J shed 4 bases, and the junction held 6 bases outside the gene matches. The whole variable domain, remainder taken from reference TRBV12-5 and TRBJ2-2, is DARVTQTPRHKVTEMGQEVTMRCQPILGHNTVFWYRQTMMQGLELLAYFRNRAPLDDSGMPKDRFSAEMPDATLATLKIQPSEPRDSAVYFCASGQGTSGITGELFFGEGSRLTVL.

This chain joins TRBV20-1 and TRBJ2-2; 8 nucleotides agree with TRBD1. The CDR3 contains 14 residues. Trimming took 5 bases from V and 3 from J; bases not matched to a gene: 5. Per the germline V gene, CDR1 is DFQATT and CDR2 is SNEGSKA (reference sequence). Here the CDR3 DNA reads TGCAGTGCTTTTGGACAGGGATACACCGGGGAGCTGTTTTTT. As protein: CSAFGQGYTGELFF.

This clonotype was picked up many times. The chain uses TRBV13 and TRBJ2-1; D is ambiguous. Per the germline V gene, CDR1 is PRHDT and CDR2 is FYEKMQ (reference sequence). The CDR3 is 14 residues long. Trimming shortened V by 4 bases and J by 10 bases, and 17 bases separated the two germline ends. The CDR3: CASSSDIKSIEQFF. The CDR3 DNA sequence: TGTGCCAGCAGCTCAGACATCAAATCGATCGAGCAGTTCTTC.

This clonotype appeared a single time. Since a much larger clone is just one base distant, this may be a read error. V gene TRBV20-1 combines with J gene TRBJ2-2; 7 bases are a match to TRBD2. Per germline, CDR1 DFQATT and CDR2 SNEGSKA (reference sequence). The CDR3 has 13 residues. The V segment lost 5 bases and the J segment 5 bases; nucleotides outside the gene matches: 5. CDR3 residues: CSAGTTWTGELFF. The CDR3 nucleotides read TGCAGTGCTGGGACTACATGGACCGGGGAGCTGTTTTTT.

CDR3 in DNA: TGTGCTAGTGGTCGAAATGCAGAGTTCGGTCAGCCCCAGCATTTT. Protein: CASGRNAEFGQPQHF. The chain combines TRBV12-5 with TRBJ1-5; D is unresolved. The CDR3 length is 15 residues. The V end lost 5 bases, the J end lost 6 bases, and 17 bases lay between the germline ends. Germline V gene sequence: CDR1 LGHNT, CDR2 FRNRAP.

This clonotype was found many times. V is TRBV27 and J is TRBJ2-7; maybe TRBD2 (5 bases). There are 15 residues in the CDR3. V lost 1 base and J lost 2, with 12 bases in between. In germline, CDR1 is MNHEY, CDR2 SMNVEV (reference sequence). The CDR3 loop is CASSLLASTTYEQYF. In nucleotides, the CDR3 is TGTGCCAGCAGTTTATTGGCTAGCACCACCTACGAGCAGTACTTC.

This clonotype was found many times. The chain couples TRBV7-9 to TRBJ2-7; D not resolved. Germline CDR1 and CDR2: SEHNR and FQNEAQ (reference sequence). The CDR3 is 14 residues long. Trimming cost V 5 bases and J 2 bases, with 13 bases left between them. The CDR3 loop reads CASSHRSDPYEQYF. As DNA, the CDR3 is TGTGCCAGCAGCCACCGATCCGACCCCTACGAGCAGTACTTC. The full variable domain, in which reference TRBV7-9 and TRBJ2-7 provide the parts outside the CDR3, is DTGVSQNPRHKITKRGQNVTFRCDPISEHNRLYWYRQTLGQGPEFLTYFQNEAQLEKSRLLSDRFSAERPKGSFSTLEIQRTEQGDSAMYLCASSHRSDPYEQYFGPGTRLTVT.

J is TRBJ2-1 and V is TRBV24-1; 7 positions agree with TRBD2. This CDR3 contains 15 residues. Trimming removed 5 bases from V and 0 bases from J; junction bases left unmatched: 3. Germline CDR1 reads KGHDR; CDR2 reads SFDVKD. In DNA, the CDR3 is TGTGCCACCAGTGGGGGACTAAGCTCCTACAATGAGCAGTTCTTC. Residues: CATSGGLSSYNEQFF.

Concerning this clonotype itself: It may be a read error: a sequence one base away is much more abundant. The chain employs TRBV9 and TRBJ2-1; TRBD2 is a possible D gene (6 bases). This CDR3 comprises 15 residues. The germline gives CDR1 SGDLS, CDR2 YYNGEE. This chain's CDR3 is CASSVESVDYNERFF. The CDR3 DNA is TGTGCCAGCAGCGTAGAGTCGGTGGACTACAATGAGCGGTTCTTC.

This clonotype was detected a few times. One junction end does not reproduce the germline sequence, and a read error may be involved. This chain connects TRBV5-1 to TRBJ2-1, with D possibly TRBD2 on 6 matching bases. CDR1 and CDR2 from the germline V gene are SGHRS and YFSETQ. There are 15 residues in the CDR3. The chain's CDR3 is CASSPGTQSYNEQFF. The CDR3 DNA is TGTGCCAGCAGCCCAGGGACTCAATCTTACAATGAGCAGTTCTTC.

This clonotype showed up many times. This chain uses TRBV7-2 with TRBJ2-1; D possibly corresponds to TRBD2 (5 bases). Germline values: CDR1 SGHTA, CDR2 FQGNSA. The V and J ends lost 5 bases and 4 bases respectively, with 15 bases between them. CDR3 length: 15 amino acids. The CDR3 region has the DNA TGTGCCAGCAGCCTAAGCGGAGCGCCTTACAATGAGCAGTTCTTC. This encodes CASSLSGAPYNEQFF. Combining the CDR3 with reference TRBV7-2 and TRBJ2-1 gives the whole variable domain GAGVSQSPSNKVTEKGKDVELRCDPISGHTALYWYRQSLGQGLEFLIYFQGNSAPDKSGLPSDRFSAERTGGSVSTLTIQRTQQEDSAVYLCASSLSGAPYNEQFFGPGTRLTVL.

This clonotype has ten or more counts. This chain links TRBV6-2 or TRBV6-3 with TRBJ2-1; TRBD1 aligns across 12 bases. Germline CDR1 is MNHEY and CDR2 is SVGEGT. There are 18 residues in the CDR3. The V gene end was trimmed by 2 bases and the J gene end by 4 bases; junction bases not matched to a gene: 9. The chain's CDR3 is CASSYTRGQGARYNEQFF. The CDR3 DNA is TGTGCCAGCAGTTACACGCGGGGACAGGGGGCAAGGTACAATGAGCAGTTCTTC.

The chain has TRBV12-3 or TRBV12-4 and TRBJ2-7, with 7 positions matching TRBD1. V was clipped by 4 bases and J by 0 bases; unmatched bases: 6. The CDR3 consists of 15 residues. The CDR3 region is CASSSYRGSSYEQYF. The CDR3, as DNA: TGTGCCAGCAGTTCCTACAGGGGAAGCTCCTACGAGCAGTACTTC.

This clonotype was seen repeatedly, ten times or more. This chain connects TRBV28 to TRBJ1-5; D is ambiguous. Germline V gene sequence: CDR1 MDHEN, CDR2 SYDVKM. The CDR3 consists of 13 residues. The germline V and J ends were trimmed by 8 bases and 3 bases, with 11 bases remaining between them. The chain's CDR3 is CASVPSVNQPQHF. The DNA of the CDR3 is TGTGCCAGCGTCCCCAGTGTCAATCAGCCCCAGCATTTT. The full variable domain, rest sourced from reference TRBV28 and TRBJ1-5, is DVKVTQSSRYLVKRTGEKVFLECVQDMDHENMFWYRQDPGLGLRLIYFSYDVKMKEKGDIPEGYSVSREKKERFSLILESASTNQTSMYLCASVPSVNQPQHFGDGTRLSIL.